The T cell receptor (beta chain) under discussion was sequenced for a study of blood T cell repertoires in COVID-19. Study information: Sites in the United States, Italy and Spain provided acute and convalescent COVID-19 samples. T cells, B-cell-depleted T cells, or PBMCs supplied cDNA or gDNA.

The CDR3 length is 13 residues. Germline values: CDR1 MRHNA, CDR2 SNTAGT. The germline V and J ends were trimmed by 6 bases and 4 bases, with 10 bases remaining between them. In the original analysis: Amplification with reference gene primers provided the estimates of nucleated cell counts. Produced via immunoSEQ multiplex PCR; TCRdb's table is partial and in-frame only. The V and J calls and clone size are taken from that table; D and trimming were inferred from the DNA. The data show about 150,000 clones, approximately 83% seen once. The sample was peripheral blood. This clonotype originated in an older woman with acute or convalescent COVID-19. V and J are TRBV6-4 and TRBJ1-5; the D gene is possibly TRBD1 (5 bases). CDR3 nucleotides: TGTGCCAGCAGCGGCGGGGCGAATCAGCCCCAGCATTTT. Translation gives CASSGGANQPQHF.